This TCR beta chain stems from a study of beta chain features in type 1 diabetes. Expressed TCRB transcripts were sequenced because the isolated RNA had all been reverse transcribed beforehand. TCRdb keeps only in-frame clones here, not all; method: immunoSEQ multiplex PCR. The data show more than 150,000 clones, 13% seen once. Unmatched junction bases numbered 5, after V lost 0 bases and J lost 4 bases. This CDR3 is built from 16 residues. Germline V CDR1 and CDR2: KGHSH, LQKENI. Populations obtained by sorting all exceeded 98% purity. What was sequenced was central memory CD4+ T cells from blood. The J gene is TRBJ2-2, the V gene TRBV18, with 7 bases matching TRBD1. This TCR came from a woman aged 18-35 years in good health. The CDR3 coding sequence is TGTGCCAGCTCACCACCGGACAGGACCCGCACCGGGGAGCTGTTTTTT. Translation: CASSPPDRTRTGELFF.